This passage covers 15 T cell receptor beta chains from one sample sequenced in a study of cytomegalovirus exposure and HLA in healthy donors. PCR was performed using 60 Vbeta and 13 Jbeta primers. Generated by immunoSEQ multiplex PCR, the TCRdb table keeps only in-frame clones and is missing some. The sample has 65,000 to 85,000 clones, roughly 80% seen once; the top ten hold approximately 20%. The material sequenced was PBMCs. The receptors were sampled from a middle-aged woman in good health and CMV-seropositive.

The chain combines TRBV7-9 with TRBJ2-1, with D perhaps TRBD1 (6 bases). Germline CDR1 and CDR2: SEHNR and FQNEAQ (reference sequence). The CDR3 loop spans 12 amino acids. V lost 5 bases and J 7 bases, leaving 9 bases between the germline ends. The DNA for the CDR3 is TGTGCCAGCAGCATAACAGGGAATGAGCAGTTCTTC. It yields the protein CASSITGNEQFF. The variable domain in full, with the rest retrieved from reference TRBV7-9 and TRBJ2-1, is DTGVSQNPRHKITKRGQNVTFRCDPISEHNRLYWYRQTLGQGPEFLTYFQNEAQLEKSRLLSDRFSAERPKGSFSTLEIQRTEQGDSAMYLCASSITGNEQFFGPGTRLTVL.

This clone was seen just once. The chain has TRBV5-1 and TRBJ2-2, with D maybe TRBD2 (5 bases). V was clipped by 2 bases and J by 5 bases, with 10 bases between them. This CDR3 is built from 14 residues. CDR1 and CDR2 from the germline V gene are SGHRS and YFSETQ. For the CDR3, the DNA is TGCGCCAGCAGCTTAGATCCGGGAACCGGGGAGCTGTTTTTT. This gives the protein CASSLDPGTGELFF.

This clone was detected a few times. This chain uses TRBV27 with TRBJ2-7; D possibly corresponds to TRBD1 (6 bases). Germline values: CDR1 MNHEY, CDR2 SMNVEV (reference sequence). Trimming pared 2 bases from V and 0 bases from J, leaving 17 bases between. The CDR3 consists of 17 residues. The CDR3 DNA follows: TGTGCCAGCAGTTTAGCCCCAACGGGACACGACTCCTACGAGCAGTACTTC. This codes for CASSLAPTGHDSYEQYF.

This chain links TRBV5-1 with TRBJ1-1, with 7 bases identical to TRBD1. This CDR3 spans 13 amino acids. Germline V gene lookup returns CDR1 SGHRS and CDR2 YFSETQ. V lost 4 bases and J lost 5; bases outside the gene matches: 5. This CDR3 reads CASSRSGGTEAFF. The CDR3 DNA reads as TGCGCCAGCAGCCGCTCAGGGGGAACTGAAGCTTTCTTT. The variable domain in full, with the rest retrieved from reference TRBV5-1 and TRBJ1-1, is KAGVTQTPRYLIKTRGQQVTLSCSPISGHRSVSWYQQTPGQGLQFLFEYFSETQRNKGNFPGRFSGRQFSNSRSEMNVSTLELGDSALYLCASSRSGGTEAFFGQGTRLTVV.

V usage is TRBV6-6 and J usage is TRBJ2-1, with a possible D match to TRBD1 (7 bases). There are 14 residues in the CDR3. Germline values: CDR1 MNHNY, CDR2 SVGAGI (reference sequence). V lost 10 bases, J lost 6 bases, and 19 bases lay in between. The CDR3 loop reads CATERSQGGNEQFF. The CDR3 DNA reads TGTGCCACCGAGAGGAGTCAGGGGGGCAATGAGCAGTTCTTC.

The V and J genes are TRBV7-9 and TRBJ1-4, with a tentative D call TRBD1 (6 bases). Germline V gene sequence: CDR1 SEHNR, CDR2 FQNEAQ (reference sequence). The V end lost 5 bases, the J end lost 0 bases, and 10 bases lay between the germline ends. The CDR3 sequence is 15 residues long. DNA for the CDR3: TGTGCCAGCAGCCCCCGACAGGCAACTAATGAAAAACTGTTTTTT. Protein: CASSPRQATNEKLFF.

This clone was recorded once. The rearrangement links TRBV9 to TRBJ1-1; 7 bases align to TRBD1. The junction had 8 bases not matched to a gene; V was cut back by 3 bases and J by 3 bases. The length of the CDR3 is 15 residues. Germline V gene data show CDR1 as SGDLS and CDR2 as YYNGEE. The chain's CDR3 is CASSDTGAGDTEAFF. DNA of the CDR3: TGTGCCAGCAGCGATACAGGGGCCGGGGACACTGAAGCTTTCTTT.

CDR3 protein: CASSPATGSSGGYTF. The CDR3 region has the DNA TGTGCCAGCTCACCAGCGACAGGGAGTTCGGGGGGCTACACCTTC. The chain couples TRBV18 to TRBJ1-2; TRBD1 agrees at 7 bases. CDR1 is KGHSH and CDR2 is LQKENI in the germline V gene. V was clipped by 2 bases and J by 8 bases; unmatched bases: 11. This CDR3 has 15 residues.

J is TRBJ1-6 and V is TRBV4-1, with D hard to call. This CDR3 comprises 16 residues. V was pared by 0 bases and J by 8 bases, with 14 bases between. CDR1 is MGHRA and CDR2 is YSYEKL in the germline V gene. CDR3 in DNA: TGCGCCAGCAGCCAAGAGGCACTCGGGTCATATTCACCCCTCCACTTT. Residues: CASSQEALGSYSPLHF.

The chain combines TRBV10-3 with TRBJ1-4; D is ambiguous. CDR3 length: 12 amino acids. The V gene lost 1 base and the J gene lost 7 bases, with 4 bases spanning the gap. Germline-derived CDR1 and CDR2 are ENHRY and SYGVKD. The CDR3: CAISEFSEKLFF. The DNA of the CDR3 is TGTGCCATCAGTGAGTTTAGTGAAAAACTGTTTTTT.

The V call is TRBV29-1, the J call TRBJ1-1; the match to TRBD1 covers 7 bases. This CDR3 region has 15 residues. Per the germline V gene, CDR1 is SQVTM and CDR2 is ANQGSEA. The J segment lost 6 bases and the V segment lost 3 bases, leaving 13 bases of the junction unmatched. The CDR3 sequence is CSVDAGGLEGSEAFF. CDR3 DNA: TGCAGCGTTGATGCAGGGGGATTGGAAGGCTCTGAAGCTTTCTTT.

The chain employs TRBV4-1 and TRBJ2-2; 8 bases align to TRBD2. The CDR3 runs to 16 residues. The germline CDR1 and CDR2 sequences are MGHRA and YSYEKL. J was trimmed by 7 bases and V by 2 bases; bases with no gene match: 9. CDR3 residues: CASSQLTGGPHGELFF. CDR3 nucleotide sequence: TGCGCCAGCAGCCAACTCACGGGGGGGCCTCACGGGGAGCTGTTTTTT.

J is TRBJ2-7 and V is TRBV6-1; 7 nucleotides align to TRBD1. Germline CDR1 MNHNS, CDR2 SASEGT. CDR3 length equals 16 residues. The V segment lost 2 bases and the J segment 2 bases; nucleotides outside the gene matches: 9. The CDR3 DNA sequence: TGTGCCAGCAGTGAAATGTGGCAGGGGGAGACCTACGAGCAGTACTTC. This codes for CASSEMWQGETYEQYF.

The genes are TRBV29-1 and TRBJ2-5; 15 bases agree with TRBD2. The CDR3 has 14 residues. V was pared by 4 bases and J by 9 bases, with 6 bases of the junction left unmatched. Germline CDR1 is SQVTM and CDR2 is ANQGSEA. The CDR3 nucleotides are TGCAGCGTTGCCAGTGGGACTAGCGGGGGGTCCCAGTACTTC. Translation gives CSVASGTSGGSQYF.

The rearrangement links TRBV11-2 to TRBJ2-7, with TRBD2 identical over 7 bases. The CDR3 is 12 residues long. Germline assignment: CDR1 SGHAT and CDR2 FQNNGV. The ends lost 11 bases at V and 3 bases at J; junction bases unmatched: 7. The CDR3 is CAGGESHYEQYF. In nucleotides, the CDR3 is TGTGCCGGGGGGGAGTCGCACTACGAGCAGTACTTC.